The 25 T cell receptor beta chains reported below all come from one sample, sequenced in a study of response to subunit inactivated influenza vaccine. In TCRdb, the RT-PCR reads were re-called with MiXCR into one record per CDR3 protein. This table holds about 500,000 distinct CDR3 sequences, approximately 15% found once. Sample: CD4+ T cells sorted from PBMCs, taken 23 months after vaccination. The source is a man aged 50 to 69 who received an inactivated influenza vaccine.

This chain uses TRBV28 with TRBJ2-1; no firm D call. The V gene lost 3 bases and the J gene lost 9 bases, with 12 bases spanning the gap. The CDR3 consists of 13 residues. CDR1 MDHEN and CDR2 SYDVKM come from the germline V gene. The CDR3 DNA is TGTGCCAGCAGTTTGCCTAATCCCAGTGAGCAGTTCTTC. It codes for CASSLPNPSEQFF.

The chain couples TRBV6-1 to TRBJ2-1; TRBD1 matches 7 bases. The V gene end was trimmed by 4 bases and the J gene end by 4 bases; junction bases not matched to a gene: 7. Germline V gene lookup returns CDR1 MNHNS and CDR2 SASEGT. The CDR3 is 15 residues long. The CDR3 DNA reads TGTGCCAGCAGTGCCGGGACAGATAGTTACAATGAGCAGTTCTTC. The encoded protein is CASSAGTDSYNEQFF.

The rearrangement joins TRBV4-1 to TRBJ1-6, with D tentatively TRBD1 (6 bases). V was shortened by 4 bases and J by 10 bases, with 20 bases between the two germline ends. The CDR3 has 16 residues. Germline CDR1 reads MGHRA; CDR2 reads YSYEKL. The CDR3 nucleotides read TGCGCCAGCAGCCTCCTACGGCCAGGGGTTAACTCACCCCTCCACTTT. Its protein is CASSLLRPGVNSPLHF.

This clonotype has a count of ten or more. The chain carries TRBV12-3 or TRBV12-4 and TRBJ2-1, with 10 bases that match TRBD2. The CDR3 spans 16 residues. The V segment lost 3 bases and the J segment 5 bases; nucleotides outside the gene matches: 7. In DNA, the CDR3 is TGTGCCAGCAGTTTTGGGTGGCTAGCGGGAGACAATGAGCAGTTCTTC. Protein sequence: CASSFGWLAGDNEQFF.

This clonotype was counted between two and nine times. CDR3 DNA: TGTGCCAGCAGTGAAGGGGCTTCCTCCTACAATGAGCAGTTCTTC. This translates into CASSEGASSYNEQFF. The chain joins TRBV6-1 to TRBJ2-1, with D unclear. The V gene's germline CDR1 is MNHNS and CDR2 SASEGT. The CDR3 consists of 15 residues. Trimming cost V 1 base and J 0 bases, with 7 bases left between them.

The chain uses TRBV5-1 and TRBJ2-3; D gene unclear. CDR3 size: 14 residues. Germline V CDR1 and CDR2: SGHRS, YFSETQ. The V gene lost 2 bases and the J gene lost 2 bases, with 9 bases spanning the gap. CDR3 amino acids: CASSLAILTDTQYF. The CDR3 DNA sequence: TGCGCCAGCAGCTTAGCGATTCTCACAGATACGCAGTATTTT. The whole variable domain, filled in from reference TRBV5-1 and TRBJ2-3, reads KAGVTQTPRYLIKTRGQQVTLSCSPISGHRSVSWYQQTPGQGLQFLFEYFSETQRNKGNFPGRFSGRQFSNSRSEMNVSTLELGDSALYLCASSLAILTDTQYFGPGTRLTVL.

This clonotype has a count of ten or more. The chain carries TRBV5-1 and TRBJ2-5; 12 positions match TRBD2. CDR3 length: 15 residues. The germline V gene has CDR1 SGHRS and CDR2 YFSETQ. J was trimmed by 2 bases and V by 4 bases; bases with no gene match: 3. CDR3 region: CASSTGLAGQETQYF. The CDR3 DNA follows: TGCGCCAGCAGCACCGGACTAGCGGGGCAAGAGACCCAGTACTTC.

This clonotype was picked up a small number of times. The V gene is TRBV20-1, the J gene TRBJ2-7; no reliable D call. V lost 3 bases, J lost 4 bases, and 19 bases lay in between. Germline assignment: CDR1 DFQATT and CDR2 SNEGSKA (reference sequence). This CDR3 region has 15 residues. The CDR3 sequence is CSASVSGQLLYEQYF. The CDR3 DNA reads as TGCAGTGCTAGCGTATCCGGGCAGTTGCTATACGAGCAGTACTTC.

This clonotype was detected only a few times. The chain links TRBV4-2 to TRBJ2-3; D perhaps matches TRBD2 (6 bases). V shed 0 bases and J shed 4 bases, with 17 bases lying between them. The CDR3 covers 17 residues. Germline V gene data show CDR1 as LGHNA and CDR2 as YNFKEQ. CDR3 loop: CASSQDRWTKLADTQYF. The CDR3 DNA follows: TGTGCCAGCAGCCAAGATAGGTGGACTAAATTGGCAGATACGCAGTATTTT.

This clonotype was observed at least ten times. The chain employs TRBV10-3 and TRBJ2-5; D remains unclear. Per the germline V gene, CDR1 is ENHRY and CDR2 is SYGVKD. This CDR3 contains 13 residues. V dropped 2 bases and J dropped 9 bases, with 13 bases sitting between them. CDR3 loop: CAISELSSSPQYF. The CDR3 DNA reads as TGTGCCATCAGTGAGCTCAGTAGTTCACCCCAGTACTTC.

This clonotype was seen a few times. V usage is TRBV21-1 and J usage is TRBJ2-1; TRBD2 was called by the table and not checked on the DNA. TRBV21-1 represents a pseudogene. The length of the CDR3 is 15 residues. CDR3 protein: CASSRTRGRANEQFF. The CDR3, as DNA: TGTGCCAGCAGCAGAACACGGGGTAGGGCGAATGAGCAGTTCTTC.

This clonotype showed up just a few times. V gene TRBV27 combines with J gene TRBJ2-7, with D maybe TRBD1 (5 bases). The V and J ends lost 8 bases and 2 bases respectively, with 13 bases between them. The germline CDR1 and CDR2 sequences are MNHEY and SMNVEV (reference sequence). CDR3 length: 13 amino acids. The CDR3 DNA reads TGTGCCAGCCGGTCCGTGACAGCCTACGAGCAGTACTTC. Translating it yields CASRSVTAYEQYF.

The chain links TRBV6-2 or TRBV6-3 to TRBJ2-4; D unresolved. The CDR3 loop spans 14 amino acids. Germline V gene data show CDR1 as MNHEY and CDR2 as SVGEGT. Trimming stripped 5 bases from V and 0 bases from J, with 8 bases between. In DNA, the CDR3 is TGTGCCAGCAGTGGGCAGTTAGCCAAAAACATTCAGTACTTC. This translates into CASSGQLAKNIQYF.

The V gene is TRBV6-2 or TRBV6-3, the J gene TRBJ1-6; TRBD1 matches 8 bases. Germline V gene lookup returns CDR1 MNHEY and CDR2 SVGEGT. Germline trimming cut 7 bases from V and 10 bases from J; bases unmatched to any gene: 6. This CDR3 contains 13 residues. The CDR3 DNA follows: TGTGCCAGCAATACAGGGGGTTCCTCACCCCTCCACTTT. Its protein is CASNTGGSSPLHF.

The sample holds a few counts of this clonotype. The chain links TRBV7-2 to TRBJ2-3; TRBD2 might be the D (6 bases). CDR1 and CDR2 from the germline V gene are SGHTA and FQGNSA. The CDR3 runs to 17 residues. Trimming took 2 bases from V and 2 from J, leaving 17 bases between them. CDR3 DNA: TGTGCCAGCAGCTTAAGGAGGGCGGGACTGCTCACAGATACGCAGTATTTT. This translates into CASSLRRAGLLTDTQYF.

V gene TRBV7-8 combines with J gene TRBJ2-1; 7 bases are shared with TRBD1. The CDR3 extends over 14 amino acids. Germline CDR1 SGHVS, CDR2 FQNEAQ. V was pared by 1 base and J by 6 bases, with 3 bases of the junction left unmatched. CDR3 DNA sequence: TGTGCCAGCAGCTTAGGAGGGGGCCTCAATGAGCAGTTCTTC. Encoded protein: CASSLGGGLNEQFF.

The CDR3 DNA sequence: TGCAGTGCTCCGAAGAATAGCGGGGTCTACAATGAGCAGTTCTTC. Translated: CSAPKNSGVYNEQFF. The chain links TRBV20-1 to TRBJ2-1; 8 bases line up with TRBD2. V lost 5 bases to trimming and J lost 3 bases; unmatched junction nucleotides: 9. Germline loops: CDR1 DFQATT, CDR2 SNEGSKA (reference sequence). There are 15 residues in the CDR3.

V gene TRBV21-1 combines with J gene TRBJ1-5; TRBD1, the table's D call, was not compared with the DNA. TRBV21-1 is deemed a pseudogene. The CDR3 consists of 17 residues. CDR3 loop: CASSKFPGCSSNQPQHF. In DNA form, the CDR3 reads TGTGCCAGCAGCAAATTCCCAGGGTGTTCGAGCAATCAGCCCCAGCATTTT.

The chain employs TRBV12-3 or TRBV12-4 and TRBJ2-5; TRBD2 matches at 8 bases. The CDR3 contains 14 residues. The V segment lost 2 bases and the J segment 7 bases; nucleotides outside the gene matches: 6. CDR3 loop: CASSLLAGGGTQYF. CDR3 DNA sequence: TGTGCCAGCAGTTTATTGGCGGGAGGTGGGACCCAGTACTTC.

The chain couples TRBV20-1 to TRBJ2-6; no reliable D call. Germline V gene lookup returns CDR1 DFQATT and CDR2 SNEGSKA (reference sequence). This CDR3 contains 13 residues. V was cut by 2 bases and J by 2 bases, with 4 bases left in between. In DNA form, the CDR3 reads TGCAGTGCTAGACTTCCTGGGGCCAACGTCCTGACTTTC. It encodes CSARLPGANVLTF.

This clonotype was recorded a few times. The chain employs TRBV20-1 and TRBJ2-3; D not certain. The CDR3 consists of 14 residues. Germline values: CDR1 DFQATT, CDR2 SNEGSKA (reference sequence). Trimming cost V 0 bases and J 1 base, with 8 bases left between them. This chain's CDR3 is CSARDAERTDTQYF. The DNA for the CDR3 is TGCAGTGCTAGAGACGCGGAGCGCACAGATACGCAGTATTTT.

This clonotype was picked up a small number of times. The genes are TRBV2 and TRBJ2-3; perhaps TRBD2 as D (6 bases). Germline loops: CDR1 SNHLY, CDR2 FYNNEI. The CDR3 contains 14 residues. Trimming removed 6 bases from V and 8 bases from J, with 18 bases in between. CDR3 sequence: CASRDRDRGITQYF. CDR3 DNA sequence: TGTGCCAGCAGGGACCGGGACCGGGGGATTACGCAGTATTTT.

The rearrangement links TRBV5-1 to TRBJ2-5; 11 nucleotides agree with TRBD2. Germline V gene sequence: CDR1 SGHRS, CDR2 YFSETQ. The J segment lost 2 bases and the V segment lost 1 base, leaving 1 base of the junction unmatched. The CDR3 loop spans 15 amino acids. CDR3 DNA sequence: TGCGCCAGCAGCTTGACTAGCGGGGGTCAAGAGACCCAGTACTTC. As protein: CASSLTSGGQETQYF.

This clonotype was detected a few times. CDR3: CASSPPNQGAYNEQFF. In DNA, the CDR3 is TGTGCCAGCTCACCACCTAATCAGGGGGCTTACAATGAGCAGTTCTTC. The chain employs TRBV18 and TRBJ2-1; 8 positions agree with TRBD1. The CDR3 totals 16 residues. V was pared by 0 bases and J by 4 bases, with 5 bases of the junction left unmatched. Germline loops: CDR1 KGHSH, CDR2 LQKENI.

This clonotype has ten or more counts. The V call is TRBV6-5, the J call TRBJ2-5; no firm D call. Per germline, CDR1 MNHEY and CDR2 SVGAGI. Trimming pared 6 bases from V and 0 bases from J, leaving 14 bases between. The CDR3 is 15 amino acids. Here the CDR3 DNA reads TGTGCCAGCAGCCCACACGGGCAGTACCAAGAGACCCAGTACTTC. This gives the protein CASSPHGQYQETQYF.